The 15 T cell receptor beta chains below all came from one sample that was sequenced in a study of cytomegalovirus exposure and HLA in healthy donors. The study ran its PCR with 60 Vbeta and 13 Jbeta primers. Using immunoSEQ multiplex PCR, the repertoire was profiled, and TCRdb retains in-frame clones only, with some absent. The sample includes over 200,000 clones. Specimen: PBMCs. All receptors derive from a woman in her twenties or thirties in good health and CMV-seropositive.

The chain carries TRBV2 and TRBJ2-7, with TRBD2 identical over 8 bases. The germline V gene has CDR1 SNHLY and CDR2 FYNNEI. The CDR3 covers 12 residues. V was pared by 9 bases and J by 5 bases, with 6 bases of the junction left unmatched. CDR3 in DNA: TGTGCCAGTATCAAAGCGGGGGACGAGCAGTACTTC. Translated, it gives CASIKAGDEQYF.

The V and J genes are TRBV29-1 and TRBJ1-1; possible D gene TRBD1, 5 bases. The CDR3 is 13 amino acids. V lost 4 bases and J lost 2, with 11 bases in between. Germline V gives CDR1 SQVTM, CDR2 ANQGSEA. CDR3 coding DNA: TGCAGCGTTGCTTATCAGGGAAACACTGAAGCTTTCTTT. It specifies CSVAYQGNTEAFF.

The CDR3 loop reads CSVGGTSGLSYNEQFF. The DNA of the CDR3 is TGCAGCGTTGGAGGAACTAGCGGGCTTTCCTACAATGAGCAGTTCTTC. The chain is built from TRBV29-1 and TRBJ2-1, with 9 bases matching TRBD2. The V segment lost 4 bases and the J segment 1 base; nucleotides outside the gene matches: 8. Looked up from germline, CDR1 is SQVTM and CDR2 is ANQGSEA. The CDR3 contains 16 residues.

The chain employs TRBV5-1 and TRBJ1-1; D gene ambiguous. The CDR3 is 13 amino acids. Germline CDR1 is SGHRS and CDR2 is YFSETQ. V lost 3 bases and J lost 2, with 8 bases in between. The CDR3 DNA reads as TGCGCCAGCAGCTACGGGATAAACACTGAAGCTTTCTTT. It is translated as CASSYGINTEAFF.

V is TRBV6-4 and J is TRBJ2-3; TRBD2 is a possible D gene (6 bases). V lost 3 bases, J lost 8 bases, and 12 bases lay in between. The germline gives CDR1 MRHNA, CDR2 SNTAGT. This CDR3 spans 13 amino acids. CDR3 in DNA: TGTGCCAGCAGTGAACTAGCAAGGGGTACGCAGTATTTT. Its translation is CASSELARGTQYF.

The CDR3 region is CASSRSWNEQFF. The DNA of the CDR3 is TGCGCCAGCAGTCGGTCCTGGAATGAGCAGTTCTTC. The V call is TRBV5-1, the J call TRBJ2-1; D ambiguous. Germline lookup yields CDR1 SGHRS and CDR2 YFSETQ. This CDR3 contains 12 residues. V was pared by 5 bases and J by 7 bases, with 10 bases between.

The V gene is TRBV30, the J gene TRBJ1-4; a possible D gene is TRBD1 (5 bases). Germline assignment: CDR1 GTSNPN and CDR2 SVGIG (reference sequence). Trimming cost V 0 bases and J 10 bases, with 21 bases left between them. This CDR3 has 16 amino acids. The CDR3 sequence is CAWSVWGDGGRGKLFF. The CDR3 DNA reads as TGTGCCTGGAGTGTATGGGGGGATGGGGGTAGGGGAAAACTGTTTTTT.

The gene calls are TRBV5-1 and TRBJ1-2; 11 bases map to TRBD1. Germline CDR1 is SGHRS and CDR2 is YFSETQ. The CDR3 extends over 16 amino acids. V dropped 2 bases and J dropped 3; count of bases not matched to a gene: 6. The CDR3 loop is CASSFFPGQGDYGYTF. The CDR3 bases are TGCGCCAGCAGCTTCTTCCCGGGACAGGGGGACTATGGCTACACCTTC.

This sequence joins TRBV30 and TRBJ1-6; TRBD1 matches at 8 bases. Germline assignment: CDR1 GTSNPN and CDR2 SVGIG (reference sequence). The ends lost 4 bases at V and 6 bases at J; junction bases unmatched: 11. The CDR3 runs to 16 residues. The CDR3: CAWTSLGQVVNSPLHF. Written as DNA, the CDR3 is TGTGCCTGGACCTCCTTGGGACAGGTGGTTAATTCACCCCTCCACTTT.

This chain joins TRBV11-1 and TRBJ1-1; 10 bases match TRBD1. The CDR3 consists of 17 residues. The junction had 6 bases not matched to a gene; V was cut back by 2 bases and J by 0 bases. In germline, CDR1 is SGHAT, CDR2 FQDESV (reference sequence). The CDR3 reads CASSLWAGTGVNTEAFF. The CDR3 DNA is TGTGCCAGCAGCTTATGGGCCGGGACAGGGGTGAACACTGAAGCTTTCTTT.

V is TRBV27 and J is TRBJ2-7; 7 bases fit TRBD2. Unmatched junction bases numbered 10, after V lost 7 bases and J lost 4 bases. This CDR3 has 14 residues. The germline V gene encodes CDR1 MNHEY and CDR2 SMNVEV (reference sequence). In nucleotides, the CDR3 is TGTGCCAGCAAGAAGGTTTTCGGGGGGTACGAGCAGTACTTC. It is translated as CASKKVFGGYEQYF.

This chain uses TRBV7-2 with TRBJ2-2; D is possibly TRBD2 (5 bases). CDR1 is SGHTA and CDR2 is FQGNSA in the germline V gene. This CDR3 spans 15 amino acids. V dropped 5 bases and J dropped 1 base, with 11 bases sitting between them. The CDR3 nucleotides are TGTGCCAGCAGCCCCCGAGCGGAGAACACCGGGGAGCTGTTTTTT. Amino acid sequence: CASSPRAENTGELFF. The whole variable domain, remainder taken from reference TRBV7-2 and TRBJ2-2, is GAGVSQSPSNKVTEKGKDVELRCDPISGHTALYWYRQSLGQGLEFLIYFQGNSAPDKSGLPSDRFSAERTGGSVSTLTIQRTQQEDSAVYLCASSPRAENTGELFFGEGSRLTVL.

The chain's CDR3 is CASSQDRGIEAFF. The DNA of the CDR3 is TGCGCCAGCAGCCAAGATAGGGGTATTGAAGCTTTCTTT. The chain recombines TRBV4-3 with TRBJ1-1; tentative D call: TRBD1 (5 bases). This CDR3 contains 13 residues. Deletions cut 0 bases from V and 7 bases from J, with 9 bases between. Germline V gene data show CDR1 as LGHNA and CDR2 as YSLEER.

The V and J genes are TRBV19 and TRBJ1-5, with 7 bases identical to TRBD1. V shed 2 bases and J 3 bases; nucleotides not matched to a gene: 4. Germline CDR1 is LNHDA and CDR2 is SQIVND (reference sequence). This CDR3 spans 15 amino acids. The CDR3 bases are TGTGCCAGTAGTATAAGACAGGGTCTCAATCAGCCCCAGCATTTT. It yields the protein CASSIRQGLNQPQHF.

The CDR3 DNA sequence: TGTGCCAGCAGCCCCATGGGACAGATGAACACTGAAGCTTTCTTT. It codes for CASSPMGQMNTEAFF. The chain combines TRBV9 with TRBJ1-1; 7 nucleotides line up with TRBD1. V lost 4 bases and J lost 0; bases outside the gene matches: 6. The CDR3 is 15 residues long. Germline values: CDR1 SGDLS, CDR2 YYNGEE.